The rows below give T cell receptor beta chains drawn from one sample of a study of beta chain features in type 1 diabetes. TCRdb's table, derived via immunoSEQ multiplex PCR, lists solely in-frame clones and lacks some. The repertoire holds about 710,000 clones, with 11% to 15% as singletons. Sequencing was performed on naive CD4+ T cells from blood. These receptors were collected from a man aged 18 to 30 with type 1 diabetes. The CDR3 runs from the conserved cysteine through the conserved F or W. The order of the fields is CDR3 DNA, CDR3 protein, D gene, J gene, clone size, V gene. D genes are given only for firm matches. The size field is filled for only some rows; it gives once, few, many or a size class.

CDR3nt: TGTGCCAGCTCCCTAGAGGGGAGGGGCACTGAAGCTTTCTTT; CDR3aa: CASSLEGRGTEAFF; d_gene: .; j_gene: TRBJ1-1; abundance: .; v_gene: TRBV6-4
CDR3nt: TGTGCCAGCAGTGAACAGGGGGCGGATAATTCACCCCTCCACTTT; CDR3aa: CASSEQGADNSPLHF; d_gene: TRBD1; j_gene: TRBJ1-6; abundance: .; v_gene: TRBV2
CDR3nt: TGCGCCAGTTGCCTAGCGGAATACAATGAGCAGTTCTTC; CDR3aa: CASCLAEYNEQFF; d_gene: TRBD2; j_gene: TRBJ2-1; abundance: .; v_gene: TRBV5-1
CDR3nt: TGTGCCAGCAGCGGGTTTTTAGCGGACTCCTACAATGAGCAGTTCTTC; CDR3aa: CASSGFLADSYNEQFF; d_gene: .; j_gene: TRBJ2-1; abundance: .; v_gene: TRBV9
CDR3nt: TGTGCCAGCAGCTTACCCGGGACTACCGGATCCGAGCAGTACTTC; CDR3aa: CASSLPGTTGSEQYF; d_gene: TRBD2; j_gene: TRBJ2-7; abundance: few; v_gene: TRBV7-9
CDR3nt: TGTGCCAGCAGCACTGGGACCGATTATGGCTACACCTTC; CDR3aa: CASSTGTDYGYTF; d_gene: .; j_gene: TRBJ1-2; abundance: few; v_gene: TRBV9
CDR3nt: TGTGCCAGCATAACACAGGGTGCGGGGGATCAGCCCCAGCATTTT; CDR3aa: CASITQGAGDQPQHF; d_gene: .; j_gene: TRBJ1-5; abundance: few; v_gene: TRBV6-1
CDR3nt: TGTGCCCGGAGTTTGGGCGGCACAGATACGCAGTATTTT; CDR3aa: CARSLGGTDTQYF; d_gene: .; j_gene: TRBJ2-3; abundance: .; v_gene: TRBV30
CDR3nt: TGCGCCAGCAGCCGCCGGGACAAAGAACGGGGTGGCTACACCTTC; CDR3aa: CASSRRDKERGGYTF; d_gene: .; j_gene: TRBJ1-2; abundance: .; v_gene: TRBV4-1
CDR3nt: TGCAGCGGGCTTCGGGAGACCCAGTACTTC; CDR3aa: CSGLRETQYF; d_gene: .; j_gene: TRBJ2-5; abundance: .; v_gene: TRBV29-1
CDR3nt: TGCGCCAGCAGCTTTACCGTAGGTGATACGCAGTATTTT; CDR3aa: CASSFTVGDTQYF; d_gene: .; j_gene: TRBJ2-3; abundance: few; v_gene: TRBV5-1
CDR3nt: TGCAGTGCTGGCTCCTACAATGAGCAGTTCTTC; CDR3aa: CSAGSYNEQFF; d_gene: .; j_gene: TRBJ2-1; abundance: few; v_gene: TRBV20-1
CDR3nt: TGTGCCAGCAGCTTTACCCCCGGGACCCAGTACTTC; CDR3aa: CASSFTPGTQYF; d_gene: .; j_gene: TRBJ2-5; abundance: few; v_gene: TRBV7-2
CDR3nt: TGCAGCGTTGAAGGGGGAAAAGGATCCTACAATGAGCAGTTCTTC; CDR3aa: CSVEGGKGSYNEQFF; d_gene: .; j_gene: TRBJ2-1; abundance: .; v_gene: TRBV29-1
CDR3nt: TGTGCCAGCAGCTTACGGGCCCGGCAGAGGGGTGATGAGCAGTTCTTC; CDR3aa: CASSLRARQRGDEQFF; d_gene: .; j_gene: TRBJ2-1; abundance: few; v_gene: TRBV13
CDR3nt: TGCGCCAGCAGCTTGGAAGCGGGGAAGGATACGCAGTATTTT; CDR3aa: CASSLEAGKDTQYF; d_gene: TRBD2; j_gene: TRBJ2-3; abundance: .; v_gene: TRBV5-1
CDR3nt: TGTGCCAGCAGCCAAGACGGGTCTAAGCGCGAAAAACTGTTTTTT; CDR3aa: CASSQDGSKREKLFF; d_gene: .; j_gene: TRBJ1-4; abundance: .; v_gene: TRBV4-2
CDR3nt: TGCGCCAGCAGCCAAACCCCCCCAGCGGGAGGGCATGCGGATACGCAGTATTTT; CDR3aa: CASSQTPPAGGHADTQYF; d_gene: TRBD2; j_gene: TRBJ2-3; abundance: .; v_gene: TRBV5-1
CDR3nt: TGTGCCAGCAGGGGTCCCGGGACAGGGCCCCAAGAGACCCAGTACTTC; CDR3aa: CASRGPGTGPQETQYF; d_gene: TRBD1; j_gene: TRBJ2-5; abundance: few; v_gene: TRBV25-1
CDR3nt: TGTGCCAGCAGTTTACAGGGGGCCCAAGAGACCCAGTACTTC; CDR3aa: CASSLQGAQETQYF; d_gene: TRBD1; j_gene: TRBJ2-5; abundance: few; v_gene: TRBV27
CDR3nt: TGTGCCAGCCCCCAGGACAGGGGGGAGACCCAGTACTTC; CDR3aa: CASPQDRGETQYF; d_gene: TRBD1; j_gene: TRBJ2-5; abundance: .; v_gene: TRBV6-1
CDR3nt: TGCGCCAGCAGCTTGGGGTGGGACGACAATCAGCCCCAGCATTTT; CDR3aa: CASSLGWDDNQPQHF; d_gene: .; j_gene: TRBJ1-5; abundance: few; v_gene: TRBV5-1
CDR3nt: TGTGCCTGGAGCGACGAGAGGATCTCCATATATTTT; CDR3aa: CAWSDERISIYF; d_gene: .; j_gene: TRBJ1-3; abundance: .; v_gene: TRBV30
CDR3nt: TGTGCCAGCAGTACAGGGGGCGGAGAACAGCCCCAGCATTTT; CDR3aa: CASSTGGGEQPQHF; d_gene: TRBD1; j_gene: TRBJ1-5; abundance: .; v_gene: TRBV2
CDR3nt: TGTGCCTGGTGGGACGGAAACCTCTACGAGCAGTACTTC; CDR3aa: CAWWDGNLYEQYF; d_gene: .; j_gene: TRBJ2-7; abundance: .; v_gene: TRBV30
CDR3nt: TGCAGCGTTGCTTACGGGGCTAGGGGCAATCAGCCCCAGCATTTT; CDR3aa: CSVAYGARGNQPQHF; d_gene: .; j_gene: TRBJ1-5; abundance: .; v_gene: TRBV29-1
CDR3nt: TGTGCCAGCAACAACAGGAGCTCCTATAATTCACCCCTCCACTTT; CDR3aa: CASNNRSSYNSPLHF; d_gene: .; j_gene: TRBJ1-6; abundance: .; v_gene: TRBV5-4
CDR3nt: TGCGCCAGCAGCCCAGGGACTAGCGGAACCGGGGAGCTGTTTTTT; CDR3aa: CASSPGTSGTGELFF; d_gene: TRBD2; j_gene: TRBJ2-2; abundance: .; v_gene: TRBV5-1
CDR3nt: TGTGCCAGCAGCTTTATACGGGTCTCGATTGCGAATACGCAGTATTTT; CDR3aa: CASSFIRVSIANTQYF; d_gene: .; j_gene: TRBJ2-3; abundance: .; v_gene: TRBV5-6
CDR3nt: TGTGCCAGCAGGGGAGGTTTCTCCTACGAGCAGTACTTC; CDR3aa: CASRGGFSYEQYF; d_gene: .; j_gene: TRBJ2-7; abundance: .; v_gene: TRBV6-5
CDR3nt: TGTGCCTGGAGTAGGCCCACAGATACGCAGTATTTT; CDR3aa: CAWSRPTDTQYF; d_gene: .; j_gene: TRBJ2-3; abundance: few; v_gene: TRBV30
CDR3nt: TGCGCCAGCAAAGCGGGAGGAAGAGAAGATACGCAGTATTTT; CDR3aa: CASKAGGREDTQYF; d_gene: TRBD2; j_gene: TRBJ2-3; abundance: few; v_gene: TRBV5-1
CDR3nt: TGTGCCAGCAGTCCCTACGGACAGGGGCGGGAGACCCAGTACTTC; CDR3aa: CASSPYGQGRETQYF; d_gene: TRBD1; j_gene: TRBJ2-5; abundance: .; v_gene: TRBV28
CDR3nt: TGTGCCTGGGTCCCCCACCAAGAGACCCAGTACTTC; CDR3aa: CAWVPHQETQYF; d_gene: .; j_gene: TRBJ2-5; abundance: few; v_gene: TRBV30
CDR3nt: TGTGCCAGCAGCACGGGGCAGGGGGCGGCAGGCTACACCTTC; CDR3aa: CASSTGQGAAGYTF; d_gene: TRBD1; j_gene: TRBJ1-2; abundance: few; v_gene: TRBV5-4
CDR3nt: TGTGCCAGCTCAGCTTCACAAACCTACGAGCAGTACTTC; CDR3aa: CASSASQTYEQYF; d_gene: .; j_gene: TRBJ2-7; abundance: .; v_gene: TRBV18
CDR3nt: TGTGCCAGCAGCTTGGCGACGGGAAGGGATTCACCCCTCCACTTT; CDR3aa: CASSLATGRDSPLHF; d_gene: .; j_gene: TRBJ1-6; abundance: .; v_gene: TRBV5-4
CDR3nt: TGTGCCAGCAGAGAGGGACAGGGGGCAGGAGATGAGACCCAGTACTTC; CDR3aa: CASREGQGAGDETQYF; d_gene: TRBD1; j_gene: TRBJ2-5; abundance: few; v_gene: TRBV9
CDR3nt: TGTGCCAGCAGCCTCGGACAGGGGAACTATGGCTACACCTTC; CDR3aa: CASSLGQGNYGYTF; d_gene: TRBD1; j_gene: TRBJ1-2; abundance: .; v_gene: TRBV7-9
CDR3nt: TGTGCCAGCAGCCAAGAAGGGCTTACCTACGAGCAGTACTTC; CDR3aa: CASSQEGLTYEQYF; d_gene: .; j_gene: TRBJ2-7; abundance: .; v_gene: TRBV4-2
CDR3nt: TGTGCCTGGAGAAGAGAGCTTTCACCCCTCCACTTT; CDR3aa: CAWRRELSPLHF; d_gene: .; j_gene: TRBJ1-6; abundance: .; v_gene: TRBV30
CDR3nt: TGTGCCAGCAGCTTAAATCGGGGGGAACAGCCCCAGCATTTT; CDR3aa: CASSLNRGEQPQHF; d_gene: .; j_gene: TRBJ1-5; abundance: few; v_gene: TRBV13